The sequence of this TCR beta chain was determined in a study of molecular identifiers for immune sequencing clone quantification (dated by TCRdb to the late 2010s). For context, the study as a whole: For a replicate experiment, RNA from approximately 20,000 or 100,000 naive CD8 T cells was divided into five aliquots, of which four were sequenced. This methods study benchmarked molecular-identifier clustering-based TCR repertoire sequencing (MIDCIRS) and TCR RNA copy counting, using CD8 T cells to do so. Broader findings and caveats from the paper: In CMV-specific effector cells, over 99% of molecules were held by clones above 20 RNA copies, whereas under 1% of molecules were held by such clones in naive cells. Even against a background of approximately 1 million naive CD8 T cells, spiked-in Jurkat TCR RNA amounting to a single cell's worth was reported to be detectable. The naive libraries included spiked-in Jurkat TCR RNA (roughly ten copies' worth), and this Jurkat TCR RNA is not part of the donor repertoire. Highly expanded clone sizes could be underestimated because identical TCR molecules may share a barcode. Modeling gave about three recovered TCR RNA copies per cell versus 7.5 to 10 by digital PCR, implying approximately 30% capture efficiency. Without barcode sub-clustering, chimeric consensus sequences inflated TCR diversity; chimeras reached as high as 47%.

Receptor libraries were prepared by PCR. TCRdb lists the instrument as NextSeq 500. Bulk TCR libraries were made following a previously described method, with the TCR primers given in Table S5. Total RNA was purified with the Qiagen AllPrep DNA/RNA kit. Reads from multiple sequencing runs of the same library were pooled before analysis. As for the authors' bioinformatics: Only reads with exact TCR constant sequence were kept, trimmed to 150 nt, and grouped by their 12-nt molecular barcodes. Within each barcode group, reads were sub-clustered at a 15% Levenshtein threshold, and quality-weighted consensus sequences were built per RNA molecule. Non-functional sequences were discarded, and so were lower-count sequences lying one edit away from another sequence. On the basis of fitting two negative binomial distributions, barcode sub-clusters with fewer than 20% of the maximum read count were discarded. TCRdb trimmed public reads at Q25 via fastp, called clones via MiXCR and kept in-frame beta chains. For every CDR3 protein sequence, its rows merge into one entry that carries the most common genes and DNA. The V and J calls shown here were made by TCRdb, not taken from the authors' results. Present in this sample are approximately 680,000 distinct CDR3 sequences, about 25% of which were seen just once. The ten largest clones capture about 0.8% of the sample.

This clonotype appeared many times. The antigen it binds to is not known. No much larger clone exists at a distance of one base, and base qualities are not known. The CDR3 starts with the cysteine, ends with the phenylalanine, and has 15 residues. The kept DNA is CDR3 alone, 45 bases in frame from the first base. CDR1 is given as SEHNR and CDR2 as FQNEAQ, both from the germline V gene (reference sequence). At the junction V is shortened by 5 bases and J by 1 base, with 14 bases in between. Naive CD8 T cell libraries were made from about 21,000 to 970,000 sorted cells using 10%, 30% or 50% of purified RNA. Naive CD8 T cells, defined as CD8+CD4-CCR7+CD45RA+, were FACS-sorted into RLT Plus buffer on a BD FACSAria II. To test detection sensitivity, Jurkat RNA equal to approximately ten TCR copies was added to samples of about 20,000-1,000,000 naive CD8 T cells. CD8 T cells were enriched with RosetteSep CD8+ T Cell Enrichment Cocktail and Ficoll-Paque, followed by ACK red cell lysis.

The chain is made from TRBV7-9 and TRBJ1-1, with no reliable assignment of the D segment. What was sequenced was naive CD8+ T cells from blood, with Jurkat cell RNA spiked in. Per the publication, the cell subset or site label means: FACS-sorted CD8+CD4-CCR7+CD45RA+ naive T cells. This TCR was recovered from a human donor in good health. Some libraries in this study had Jurkat cell RNA spiked in. The CDR3: CASSPVSYPNTEAFF. The DNA is as follows: TGTGCCAGCAGCCCCGTTTCCTACCCGAACACTGAAGCTTTCTTT.